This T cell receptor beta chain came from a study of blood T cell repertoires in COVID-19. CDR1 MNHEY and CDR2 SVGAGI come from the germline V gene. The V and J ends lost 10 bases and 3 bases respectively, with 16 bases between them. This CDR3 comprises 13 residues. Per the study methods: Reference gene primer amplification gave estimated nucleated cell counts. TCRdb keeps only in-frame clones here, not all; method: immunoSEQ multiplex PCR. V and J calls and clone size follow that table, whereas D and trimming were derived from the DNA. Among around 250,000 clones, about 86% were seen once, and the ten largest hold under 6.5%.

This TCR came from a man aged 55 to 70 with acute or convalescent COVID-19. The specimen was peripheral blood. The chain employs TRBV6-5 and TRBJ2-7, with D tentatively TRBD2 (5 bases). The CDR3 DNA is TGTGCCATCCACGAGGGCGGGCACTACGAGCAGTACTTC. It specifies CAIHEGGHYEQYF.